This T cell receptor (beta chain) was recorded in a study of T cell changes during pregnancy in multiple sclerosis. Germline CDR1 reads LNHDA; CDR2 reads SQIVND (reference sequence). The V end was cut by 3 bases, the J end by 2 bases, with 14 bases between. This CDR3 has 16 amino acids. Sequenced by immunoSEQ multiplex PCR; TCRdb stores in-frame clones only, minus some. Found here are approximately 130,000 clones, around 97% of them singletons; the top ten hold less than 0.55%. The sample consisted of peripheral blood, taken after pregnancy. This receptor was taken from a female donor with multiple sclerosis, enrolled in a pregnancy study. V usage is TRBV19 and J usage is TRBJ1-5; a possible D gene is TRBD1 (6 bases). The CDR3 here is CASSIRDIRGNQPQHF. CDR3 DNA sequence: TGTGCCAGTAGTATCCGGGACATACGGGGCAATCAGCCCCAGCATTTT.